This T cell receptor beta chain was recorded in a study of cytomegalovirus exposure and HLA in healthy donors. Regarding this clone: What it binds is not known.

Study outcomes and limitations: Further analysis was carried out later, and it showed several of the most significant clusters appearing linked to common viral pathogens. By a later analysis, the bulk of CMV-associated TCR beta chains appeared HLA-restricted. Associated with cytomegalovirus, according to the listing, were 164 TCR beta chains. Later analysis placed DRB1 highest and HLA-C lowest in TCR association rates, which differed by HLA locus.

With 60 Vbeta and 13 Jbeta primers, the PCR was carried out. TCRdb keeps only in-frame clones here, not all; method: immunoSEQ multiplex PCR. The sample contains more than 150,000 clones, 80% to 90% of which appear only once. The sequencing sample was made of PBMCs. The TCR was taken from a girl aged 2-10 years in good health and CMV-seropositive.

DNA for the CDR3: TGTGCCAGCAGTTTAGGACTGACAGGGGTTGATGGCTACACCTTC. It is translated as CASSLGLTGVDGYTF. The V and J genes are TRBV28 and TRBJ1-2; 8 bases fit TRBD1. CDR1 MDHEN and CDR2 SYDVKM come from the germline V gene. This CDR3 is 15 amino acids long. Trimming took 2 bases from V and 6 from J; bases not matched to a gene: 8.